What follows is one T cell receptor (beta chain) and its context. V was pared by 8 bases and J by 7 bases, with 7 bases of the junction left unmatched. Germline V gene lookup returns CDR1 MNHEY and CDR2 SMNVEV (reference sequence). This CDR3 is 12 amino acids long. The data are from a study of CD8 T cells in acute hepatitis C reinfection. The time point was: naive CD8 control sorted from an acute-time-point sample. Measured with immunoSEQ multiplex PCR; TCRdb has only the in-frame clones, and not every one. The table includes 30,000 to 45,000 clones, approximately 85% detected once. This clonotype was sampled from a young woman who spontaneously cleared hepatitis C infection. Sample: naive CD8+ T cells from PBMCs. The rearrangement links TRBV27 to TRBJ1-1, with TRBD1 identical over 7 bases. Here the CDR3 DNA reads TGTGCCAGCTGGGACAGCCCCCTTGAAGCTTTCTTT. Translating gives CASWDSPLEAFF.